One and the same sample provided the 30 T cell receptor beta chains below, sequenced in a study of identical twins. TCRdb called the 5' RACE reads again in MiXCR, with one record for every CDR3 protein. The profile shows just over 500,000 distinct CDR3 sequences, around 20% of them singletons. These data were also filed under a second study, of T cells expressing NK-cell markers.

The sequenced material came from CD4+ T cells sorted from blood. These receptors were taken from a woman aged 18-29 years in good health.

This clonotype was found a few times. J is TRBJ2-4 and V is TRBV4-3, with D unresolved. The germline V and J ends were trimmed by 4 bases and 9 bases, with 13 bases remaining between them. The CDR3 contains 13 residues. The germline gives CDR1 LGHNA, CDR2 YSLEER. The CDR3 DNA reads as TGCGCCAGCAGCCCTCACGGGCCGGGCATTCAGTACTTC. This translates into CASSPHGPGIQYF.

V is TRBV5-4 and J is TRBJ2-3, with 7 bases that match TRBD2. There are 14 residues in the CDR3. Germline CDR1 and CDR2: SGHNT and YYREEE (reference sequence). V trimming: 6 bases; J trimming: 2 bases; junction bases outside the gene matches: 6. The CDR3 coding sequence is TGTGCCAGCACCCGGGGAGGGAACACAGATACGCAGTATTTT. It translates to CASTRGGNTDTQYF.

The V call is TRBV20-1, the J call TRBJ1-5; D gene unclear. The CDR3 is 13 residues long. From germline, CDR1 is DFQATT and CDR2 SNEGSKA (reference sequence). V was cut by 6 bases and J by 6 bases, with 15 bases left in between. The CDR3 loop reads CSANRGSGQPQHF. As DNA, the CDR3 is TGCAGTGCAAACCGGGGTTCGGGTCAGCCCCAGCATTTT.

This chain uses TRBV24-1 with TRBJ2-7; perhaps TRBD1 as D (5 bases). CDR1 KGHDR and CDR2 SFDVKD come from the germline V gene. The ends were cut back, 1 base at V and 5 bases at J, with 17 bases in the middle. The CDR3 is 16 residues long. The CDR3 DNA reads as TGTGCCACCAGTGATTTCCGGCACTGGGGCGCCGACGAGCAGTACTTC. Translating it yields CATSDFRHWGADEQYF.

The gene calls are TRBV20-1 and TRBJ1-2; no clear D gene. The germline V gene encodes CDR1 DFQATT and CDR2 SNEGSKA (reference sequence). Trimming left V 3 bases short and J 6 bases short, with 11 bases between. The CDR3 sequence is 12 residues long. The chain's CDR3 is CSASRGLHGYTF. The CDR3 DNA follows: TGCAGTGCTAGCCGGGGTCTCCATGGCTACACCTTC.

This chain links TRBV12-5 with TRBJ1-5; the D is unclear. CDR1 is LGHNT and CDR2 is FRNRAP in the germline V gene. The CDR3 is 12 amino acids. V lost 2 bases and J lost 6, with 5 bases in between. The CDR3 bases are TGTGCTAGTGGTTTGTCAAGTCAGCCCCAGCATTTT. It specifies CASGLSSQPQHF. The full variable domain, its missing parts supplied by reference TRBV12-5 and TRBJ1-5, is DARVTQTPRHKVTEMGQEVTMRCQPILGHNTVFWYRQTMMQGLELLAYFRNRAPLDDSGMPKDRFSAEMPDATLATLKIQPSEPRDSAVYFCASGLSSQPQHFGDGTRLSIL.

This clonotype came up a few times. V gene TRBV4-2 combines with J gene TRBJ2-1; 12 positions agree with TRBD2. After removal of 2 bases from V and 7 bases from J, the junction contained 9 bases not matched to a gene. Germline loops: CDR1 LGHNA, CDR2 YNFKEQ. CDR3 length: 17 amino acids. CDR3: CASSQLAGGQGANEQFF. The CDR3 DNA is TGTGCCAGCAGCCAACTAGCGGGGGGGCAGGGTGCGAATGAGCAGTTCTTC.

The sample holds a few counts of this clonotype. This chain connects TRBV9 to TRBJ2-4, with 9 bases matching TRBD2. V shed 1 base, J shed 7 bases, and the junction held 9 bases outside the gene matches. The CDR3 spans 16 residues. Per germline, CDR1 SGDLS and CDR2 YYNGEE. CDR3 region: CASSVLSGGPGNIQYF. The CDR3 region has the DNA TGTGCCAGCAGCGTACTAAGCGGGGGGCCCGGGAACATTCAGTACTTC.

CDR3 protein: CASSVEGGGTGVYEQYF. The CDR3, as DNA: TGTGCCAGCAGCGTAGAGGGGGGGGGGACAGGGGTGTACGAGCAGTACTTC. This chain joins TRBV9 and TRBJ2-7; TRBD1 agrees at 10 bases. The CDR3 runs to 17 residues. CDR1 SGDLS and CDR2 YYNGEE come from the germline V gene. V dropped 0 bases and J dropped 4; count of bases not matched to a gene: 10. Filled out from reference TRBV9 and TRBJ2-7, the complete variable domain reads DSGVTQTPKHLITATGQRVTLRCSPRSGDLSVYWYQQSLDQGLQFLIQYYNGEERAKGNILERFSAQQFPDLHSELNLSSLELGDSALYFCASSVEGGGTGVYEQYFGPGTRLTVT.

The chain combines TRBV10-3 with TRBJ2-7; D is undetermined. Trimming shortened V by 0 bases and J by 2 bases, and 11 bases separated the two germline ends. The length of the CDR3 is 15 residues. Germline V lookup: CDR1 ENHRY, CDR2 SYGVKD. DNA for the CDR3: TGTGCCATCAGTGAGTCTGGTAGTGGGACCTACGAGCAGTACTTC. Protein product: CAISESGSGTYEQYF.

The CDR3 nucleotides read TGTGCCATCAGCGCGGGACCGGGGACTGCAGCCCTCCACTTT. Protein: CAISAGPGTAALHF. The V call is TRBV10-3, the J call TRBJ1-6, with D possibly being TRBD1 (5 bases). This CDR3 has 14 amino acids. Germline assignment: CDR1 ENHRY and CDR2 SYGVKD. Trimming pared 6 bases from V and 14 bases from J, leaving 20 bases between.

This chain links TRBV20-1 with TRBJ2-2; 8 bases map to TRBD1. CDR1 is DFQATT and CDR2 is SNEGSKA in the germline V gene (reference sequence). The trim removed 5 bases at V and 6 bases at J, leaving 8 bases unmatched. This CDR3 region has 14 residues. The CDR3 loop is CSASRTGTPGELFF. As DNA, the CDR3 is TGCAGTGCTTCAAGGACAGGGACCCCCGGGGAGCTGTTTTTT.

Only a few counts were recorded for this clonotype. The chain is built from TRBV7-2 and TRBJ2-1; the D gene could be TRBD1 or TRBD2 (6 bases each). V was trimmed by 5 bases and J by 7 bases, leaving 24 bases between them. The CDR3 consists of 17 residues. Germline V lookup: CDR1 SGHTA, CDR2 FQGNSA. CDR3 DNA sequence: TGTGCCAGCAGCCTCGGCGTACGGGGGCGAGTCGTGAATGAGCAGTTCTTC. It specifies CASSLGVRGRVVNEQFF. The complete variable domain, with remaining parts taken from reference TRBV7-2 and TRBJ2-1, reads GAGVSQSPSNKVTEKGKDVELRCDPISGHTALYWYRQSLGQGLEFLIYFQGNSAPDKSGLPSDRFSAERTGGSVSTLTIQRTQQEDSAVYLCASSLGVRGRVVNEQFFGPGTRLTVL.

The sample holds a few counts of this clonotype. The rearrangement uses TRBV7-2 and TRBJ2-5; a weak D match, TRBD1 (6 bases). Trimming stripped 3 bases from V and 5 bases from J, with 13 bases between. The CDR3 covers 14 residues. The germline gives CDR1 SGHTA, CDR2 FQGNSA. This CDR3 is CASSFPGTRETQYF. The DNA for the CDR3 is TGTGCCAGCAGCTTCCCCGGGACACGGGAGACCCAGTACTTC.

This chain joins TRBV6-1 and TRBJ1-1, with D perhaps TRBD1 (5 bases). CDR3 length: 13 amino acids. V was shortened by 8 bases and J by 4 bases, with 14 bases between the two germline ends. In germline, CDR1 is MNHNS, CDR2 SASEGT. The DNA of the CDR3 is TGTGCCAGCTCCGGGACGCGGGCCACTGAAGCTTTCTTT. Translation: CASSGTRATEAFF.

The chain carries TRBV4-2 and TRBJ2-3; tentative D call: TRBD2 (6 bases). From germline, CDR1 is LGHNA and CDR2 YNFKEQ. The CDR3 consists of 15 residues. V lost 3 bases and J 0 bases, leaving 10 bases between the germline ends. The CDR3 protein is CASSQRGTSTDTQYF. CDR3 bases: TGTGCCAGCAGCCAGCGGGGTACTAGCACAGATACGCAGTATTTT.

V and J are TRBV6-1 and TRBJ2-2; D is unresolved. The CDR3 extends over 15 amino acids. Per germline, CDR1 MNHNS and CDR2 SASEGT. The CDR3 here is CGAEARLVNTGELFF. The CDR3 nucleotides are TGTGGGGCTGAGGCCCGACTCGTGAACACCGGGGAGCTGTTTTTT.

The CDR3 bases are TGCAGTGCCGGCCGGGGACAGGGGGTTCAGCATGAGCAGTTCTTC. This encodes CSAGRGQGVQHEQFF. This rearrangement joins TRBV20-1 to TRBJ2-1, with TRBD1 matching 11 bases. The CDR3 has 15 residues. J gave up 8 bases and V 6 bases, and 12 bases lay outside the gene matches. Germline V gene sequence: CDR1 DFQATT, CDR2 SNEGSKA (reference sequence).

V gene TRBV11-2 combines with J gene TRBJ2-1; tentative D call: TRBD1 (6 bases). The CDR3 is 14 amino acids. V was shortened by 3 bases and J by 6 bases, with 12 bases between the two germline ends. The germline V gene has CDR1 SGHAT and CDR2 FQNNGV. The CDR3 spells CASSFGQRLNEQFF. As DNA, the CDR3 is TGTGCCAGCAGCTTCGGACAGCGCCTCAATGAGCAGTTCTTC.

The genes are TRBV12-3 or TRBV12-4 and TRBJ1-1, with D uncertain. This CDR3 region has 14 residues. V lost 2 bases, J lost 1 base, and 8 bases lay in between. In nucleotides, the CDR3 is TGTGCCAGCAGTTTACGTTTTGGGAACACTGAAGCTTTCTTT. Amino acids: CASSLRFGNTEAFF.

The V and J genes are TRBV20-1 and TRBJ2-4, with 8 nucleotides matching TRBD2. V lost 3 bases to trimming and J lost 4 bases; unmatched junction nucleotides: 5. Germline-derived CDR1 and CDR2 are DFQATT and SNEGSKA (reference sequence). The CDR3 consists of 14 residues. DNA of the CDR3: TGCAGTGCTAGGTCCGGACTAGCTAAAAACATTCAGTACTTC. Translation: CSARSGLAKNIQYF.

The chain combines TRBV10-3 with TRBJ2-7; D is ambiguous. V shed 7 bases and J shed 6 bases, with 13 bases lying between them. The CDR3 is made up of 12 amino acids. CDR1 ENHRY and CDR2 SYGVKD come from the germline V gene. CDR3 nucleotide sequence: TGTGCCATCACCTCGACTCTCTCCGAGCAGTACTTC. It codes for CAITSTLSEQYF.

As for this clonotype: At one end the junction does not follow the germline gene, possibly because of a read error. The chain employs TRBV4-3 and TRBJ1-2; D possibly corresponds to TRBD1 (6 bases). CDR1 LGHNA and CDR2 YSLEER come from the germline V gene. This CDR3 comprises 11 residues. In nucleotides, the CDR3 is TGCGCCAGCAGCCAAGCGTCCAGGACAGAGTTC. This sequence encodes CASSQASRTEF.

DNA for the CDR3: TGTGCCAGCAGTTACTCCGGACAGGGCACCACTGAAGCTTTCTTT. The encoded protein is CASSYSGQGTTEAFF. The chain is built from TRBV6-5 and TRBJ1-1, with 8 nucleotides matching TRBD1. Trimming at V came to 0 bases and at J to 4 bases, leaving 4 bases not matched to a gene. Germline values: CDR1 MNHEY, CDR2 SVGAGI. CDR3 size: 15 residues.

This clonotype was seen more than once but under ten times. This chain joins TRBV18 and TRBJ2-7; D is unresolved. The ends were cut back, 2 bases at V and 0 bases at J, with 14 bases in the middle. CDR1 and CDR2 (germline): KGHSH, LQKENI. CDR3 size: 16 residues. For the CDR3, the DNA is TGTGCCAGCTCACCAAGTCCCCCTTCCCCCTCCTACGAGCAGTACTTC. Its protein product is CASSPSPPSPSYEQYF.

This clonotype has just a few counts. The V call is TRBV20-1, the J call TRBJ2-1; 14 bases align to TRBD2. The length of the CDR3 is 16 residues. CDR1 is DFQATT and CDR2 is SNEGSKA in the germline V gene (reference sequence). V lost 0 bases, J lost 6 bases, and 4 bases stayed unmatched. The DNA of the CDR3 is TGCAGTGCTAGAGAGCAGGGACTAGCGGGAGTCAATGAGCAGTTCTTC. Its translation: CSAREQGLAGVNEQFF.

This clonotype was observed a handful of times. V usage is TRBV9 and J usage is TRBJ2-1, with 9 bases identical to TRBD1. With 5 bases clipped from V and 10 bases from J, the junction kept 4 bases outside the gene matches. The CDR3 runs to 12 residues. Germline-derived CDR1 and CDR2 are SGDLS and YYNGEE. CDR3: CASSPTGGEQFF. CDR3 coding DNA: TGTGCCAGCAGTCCTACAGGGGGCGAGCAGTTCTTC.

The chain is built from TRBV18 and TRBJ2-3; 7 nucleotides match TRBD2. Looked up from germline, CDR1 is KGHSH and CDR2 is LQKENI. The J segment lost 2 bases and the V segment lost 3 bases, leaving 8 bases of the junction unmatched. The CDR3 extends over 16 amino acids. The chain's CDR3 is CASSPPGRELTDTQYF. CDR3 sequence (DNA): TGTGCCAGCTCACCTCCTGGGCGGGAGCTCACAGATACGCAGTATTTT.

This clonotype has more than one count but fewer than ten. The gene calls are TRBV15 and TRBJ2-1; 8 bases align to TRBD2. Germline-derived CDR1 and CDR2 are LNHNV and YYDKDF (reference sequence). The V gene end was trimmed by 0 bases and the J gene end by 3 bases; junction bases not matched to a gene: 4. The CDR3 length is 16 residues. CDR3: CATSRDPSGFYNEQFF. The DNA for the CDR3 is TGTGCCACCAGCAGAGATCCTAGCGGGTTCTACAATGAGCAGTTCTTC. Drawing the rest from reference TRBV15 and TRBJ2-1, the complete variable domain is DAMVIQNPRYQVTQFGKPVTLSCSQTLNHNVMYWYQQKSSQAPKLLFHYYDKDFNNEADTPDNFQSRRPNTSFCFLDIRSPGLGDTAMYLCATSRDPSGFYNEQFFGPGTRLTVL.

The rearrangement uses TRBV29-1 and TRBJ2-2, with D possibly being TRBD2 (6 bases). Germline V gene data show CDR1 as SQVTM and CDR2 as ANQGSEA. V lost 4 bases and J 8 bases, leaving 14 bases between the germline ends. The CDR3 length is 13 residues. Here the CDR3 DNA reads TGCAGCGTTGGTTGGCGGGAACAGGGGGAGCTGTTTTTT. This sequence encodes CSVGWREQGELFF.